This TCR beta chain emerged from a study of T cells after yellow fever vaccination. Overall study results and limits: Boosting was followed by the reappearance of most primary-vaccination clones (less than 98% CD4, around 91% CD8). Only a minor proportion of clonotypes was detected across both CD4 and CD8 compartments.

A word on this clonotype: Its antigen remains unknown.

Production of TCR cDNA was by 5'RACE template switching, which also added a universal primer site and UMIs. A single record per CDR3 protein comes from TCRdb applying MiXCR to the 5' RACE reads. The sample shows a few hundred thousand distinct CDR3 sequences, about 4% of them seen only once. Sequenced material: PBMCs, taken 5 days after the yellow fever booster vaccination. This TCR was sampled from a man between 18 and 35 years old who received the YFV17D yellow fever vaccine.

CDR3 sequence: CASSSGWGALGYTF. For the CDR3, the DNA is TGTGCCAGCAGCTCGGGCTGGGGGGCGCTCGGCTACACCTTC. The chain couples TRBV5-6 to TRBJ1-2; D perhaps matches TRBD1 (6 bases). The V end lost 3 bases, the J end lost 8 bases, and 17 bases lay between the germline ends. Germline CDR1 is SGHDT and CDR2 is YYEEEE. The length of the CDR3 is 14 residues.